This record concerns one TCR beta chain sequence. Its matching antigen is unknown. Replicate PCRs for sorted subsets used 200 ng DNA; this equaled about 30,000 T cell genomes. In the original workflow: ImmunoSEQ output lacked quality scores and full-length reads, limiting matched filtering. The data were produced by immunoSEQ multiplex PCR, yet TCRdb's version contains in-frame clones alone and is incomplete. The DNA was the basis for D and trimming; V, J and clone size are from that table. The repertoire holds approximately 1,000,000 clones, around three quarters seen once, with around 0.47% in the top ten. This record comes from a study of shared clonotypes between healthy human individuals. Regarding the study as a whole: Among donors, clonotype sharing was expected to be affected by sequencing depth.

After removal of 2 bases from V and 4 bases from J, the junction contained 4 bases not matched to a gene. The germline gives CDR1 MNHEY, CDR2 SVGAGI. The CDR3 consists of 14 residues. The sequence was obtained from a man between 18 and 35 years old in good health. Some clones in this sample may be carry-over from other donors' samples. The chain combines TRBV6-5 with TRBJ2-7; 8 bases are a match to TRBD1. Sequencing was done on a sample of memory CD4+ T cells from PBMCs. Subset meaning: CD45RA-negative fraction. In DNA form, the CDR3 reads TGTGCCAGCAGTTACGATGGGACAGGATACGAGCAGTACTTC. Translated: CASSYDGTGYEQYF.